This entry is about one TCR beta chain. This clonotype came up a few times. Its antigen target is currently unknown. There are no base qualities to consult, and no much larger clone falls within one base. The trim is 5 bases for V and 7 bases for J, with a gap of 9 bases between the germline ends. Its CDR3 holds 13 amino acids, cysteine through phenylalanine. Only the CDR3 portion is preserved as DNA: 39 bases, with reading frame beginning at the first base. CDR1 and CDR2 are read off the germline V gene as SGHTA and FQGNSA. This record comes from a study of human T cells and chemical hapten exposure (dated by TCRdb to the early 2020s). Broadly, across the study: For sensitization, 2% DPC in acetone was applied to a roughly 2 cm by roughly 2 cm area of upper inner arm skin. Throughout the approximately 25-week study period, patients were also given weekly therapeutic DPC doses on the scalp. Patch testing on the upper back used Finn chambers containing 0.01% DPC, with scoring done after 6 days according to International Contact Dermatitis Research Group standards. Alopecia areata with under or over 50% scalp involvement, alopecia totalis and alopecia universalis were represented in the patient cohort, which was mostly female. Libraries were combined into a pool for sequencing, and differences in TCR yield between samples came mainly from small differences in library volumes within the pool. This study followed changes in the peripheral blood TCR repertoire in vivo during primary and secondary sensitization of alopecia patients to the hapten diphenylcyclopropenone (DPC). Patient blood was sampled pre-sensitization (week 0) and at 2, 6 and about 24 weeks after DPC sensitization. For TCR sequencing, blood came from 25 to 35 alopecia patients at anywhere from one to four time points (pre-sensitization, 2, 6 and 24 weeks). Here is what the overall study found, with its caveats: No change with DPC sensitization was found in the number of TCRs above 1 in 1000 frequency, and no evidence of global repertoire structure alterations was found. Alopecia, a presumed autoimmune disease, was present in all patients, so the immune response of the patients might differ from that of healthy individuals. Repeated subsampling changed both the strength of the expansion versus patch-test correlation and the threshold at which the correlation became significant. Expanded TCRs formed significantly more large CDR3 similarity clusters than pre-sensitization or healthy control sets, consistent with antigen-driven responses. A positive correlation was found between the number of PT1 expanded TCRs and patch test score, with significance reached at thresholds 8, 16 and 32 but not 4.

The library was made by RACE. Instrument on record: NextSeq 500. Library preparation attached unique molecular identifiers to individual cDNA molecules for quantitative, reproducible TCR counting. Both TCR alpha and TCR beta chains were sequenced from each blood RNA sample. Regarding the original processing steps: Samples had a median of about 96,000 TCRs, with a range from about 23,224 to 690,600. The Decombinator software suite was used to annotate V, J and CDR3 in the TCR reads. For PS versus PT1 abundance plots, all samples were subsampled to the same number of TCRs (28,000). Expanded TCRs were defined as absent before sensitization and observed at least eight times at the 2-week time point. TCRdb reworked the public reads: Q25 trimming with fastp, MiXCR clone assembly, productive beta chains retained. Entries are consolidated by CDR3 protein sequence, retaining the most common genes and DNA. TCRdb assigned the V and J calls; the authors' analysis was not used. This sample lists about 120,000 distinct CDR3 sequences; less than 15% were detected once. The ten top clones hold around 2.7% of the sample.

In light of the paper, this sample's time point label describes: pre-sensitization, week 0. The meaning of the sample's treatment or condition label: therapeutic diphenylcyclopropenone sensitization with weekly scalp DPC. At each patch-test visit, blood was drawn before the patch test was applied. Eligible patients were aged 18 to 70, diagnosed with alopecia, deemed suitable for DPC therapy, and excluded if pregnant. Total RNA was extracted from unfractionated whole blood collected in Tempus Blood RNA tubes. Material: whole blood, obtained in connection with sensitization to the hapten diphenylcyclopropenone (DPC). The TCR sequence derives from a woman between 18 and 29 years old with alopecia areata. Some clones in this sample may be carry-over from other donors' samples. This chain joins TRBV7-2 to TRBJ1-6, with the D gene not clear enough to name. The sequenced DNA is TGTGCCAGCAGCACCTACAGCAATTCACCCCTCCACTTT. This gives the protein CASSTYSNSPLHF.